This passage covers 10 T cell receptor beta chains from one sample sequenced in a study of T-cell reconstitution after alpha-beta-depleted transplantation in children. Unique molecular identifiers featured in how the TCRbeta library was prepared. MiXCR was run by TCRdb on the PCR reads, yielding one entry per CDR3 protein. Here the sample spans 400,000 to 550,000 distinct CDR3 sequences, about 10% being singletons. Material: PBMCs, obtained before TCRalphabeta/CD19-depleted stem cell transplant. These receptors were taken from a child younger than 10 with inherited bone marrow failure, due to receive a stem cell transplant.

This clonotype appeared a few times. The chain links TRBV7-9 to TRBJ2-1, with 10 bases identical to TRBD2. The CDR3 consists of 15 residues. The V segment lost 6 bases and the J segment 4 bases; nucleotides outside the gene matches: 6. Germline CDR1 reads SEHNR; CDR2 reads FQNEAQ (reference sequence). The CDR3 coding sequence is TGTGCCAGCAGGTCCGGGACTAGCGCGTACAATGAGCAGTTCTTC. This sequence encodes CASRSGTSAYNEQFF.

This clonotype was recorded at least ten times. The CDR3 DNA is TGTGCCAGCAGCCAATCGGGCCCAGATACGCAGTATTTT. As protein: CASSQSGPDTQYF. V and J are TRBV3-1 and TRBJ2-3; D unresolved. CDR1 LGHDT and CDR2 YNNKEL come from the germline V gene (reference sequence). This CDR3 has 13 residues. The V end lost 2 bases, the J end lost 4 bases, and 7 bases lay between the germline ends.

The table lists this clonotype with many counts. The J gene is TRBJ2-1, the V gene TRBV7-9; 13 nucleotides line up with TRBD2. Germline CDR1 and CDR2: SEHNR and FQNEAQ (reference sequence). The CDR3 consists of 15 residues. The V segment lost 5 bases and the J segment 7 bases; nucleotides outside the gene matches: 5. The CDR3 here is CASSPGLAGFNEQFF. DNA for the CDR3: TGTGCCAGCAGCCCGGGACTAGCGGGATTTAATGAGCAGTTCTTC.

The chain joins TRBV5-1 to TRBJ1-3; a weak D match, TRBD1 (5 bases). Trimming cost V 4 bases and J 2 bases, with 16 bases left between them. Per germline, CDR1 SGHRS and CDR2 YFSETQ. The CDR3 has 16 residues. CDR3 nucleotide sequence: TGCGCCAGCAGCACACAGCCGGGACTGACTGGAAACACCATATATTTT. Its protein product is CASSTQPGLTGNTIYF.

This clonotype was detected many times. The chain uses TRBV5-1 and TRBJ2-3; 12 nucleotides align to TRBD2. The V gene's germline CDR1 is SGHRS and CDR2 YFSETQ. The junction had 23 bases not matched to a gene; V was cut back by 3 bases and J by 6 bases. The CDR3 loop spans 21 amino acids. The CDR3 reads CASSSPPVQERGLAGRDTQYF. The CDR3 coding sequence is TGCGCCAGCAGCTCGCCACCCGTACAGGAACGTGGACTAGCGGGAAGGGATACGCAGTATTTT.

This clonotype has ten or more counts. The genes are TRBV4-3 and TRBJ1-2; a weak D match, TRBD1 (5 bases). The germline gives CDR1 LGHNA, CDR2 YSLEER. The CDR3 runs 17 residues. Here the CDR3 reads CSSSQEGREPGLYGYTF. CDR3 coding DNA: TGCAGCAGCAGCCAAGAAGGAAGGGAACCAGGGCTCTATGGCTACACCTTC.

In this sample, this clonotype turned up many times. V usage is TRBV9 and J usage is TRBJ2-6, with 11 bases matching TRBD1. Trimming at V came to 0 bases and at J to 0 bases, leaving 5 bases not matched to a gene. Germline V gene lookup returns CDR1 SGDLS and CDR2 YYNGEE. CDR3 size: 19 residues. The CDR3 region is CASSVERTGGYSGANVLTF. The CDR3 DNA sequence: TGTGCCAGCAGCGTAGAGAGGACAGGGGGCTACTCTGGGGCCAACGTCCTGACTTTC.

This clonotype is a singleton in its sample. The rearrangement uses TRBV12-3 or TRBV12-4 and TRBJ1-5; D unclear. V was shortened by 7 bases and J by 4 bases, with 8 bases between the two germline ends. CDR3 length: 12 amino acids. CDR3 DNA sequence: TGTGCCAGCAAGCTTTCTAATCAGCCCCAGCATTTT. Protein product: CASKLSNQPQHF.

This clonotype was detected many times. The chain links TRBV4-3 to TRBJ1-2, with 8 bases identical to TRBD1. Germline values: CDR1 LGHNA, CDR2 YSLEER. The V segment lost 5 bases and the J segment 2 bases; nucleotides outside the gene matches: 7. This CDR3 is 15 amino acids long. In nucleotides, the CDR3 is TGCGCCAGCAGCGGCGGACAGGGACTAAACTATGGCTACACCTTC. Amino acid sequence: CASSGGQGLNYGYTF.

This clonotype has ten or more counts. The chain is built from TRBV5-1 and TRBJ2-5; possibly TRBD1 for D (6 bases). Germline V CDR1 and CDR2: SGHRS, YFSETQ. There are 15 residues in the CDR3. The V gene lost 3 bases and the J gene lost 3 bases, with 15 bases spanning the gap. The CDR3 here is CASSSTPGVKETQYF. The CDR3 nucleotides are TGCGCCAGCAGCTCCACACCAGGGGTAAAAGAGACCCAGTACTTC.